This TCR beta chain was sequenced for a study of early T cells in non-severe SARS-CoV-2 infection. Study-level information: Investigators sequenced bulk RNA drawn from unsorted whole blood, and chains remained unpaired.

Separate cDNA molecules each had unique molecular identifiers attached to them. In TCRdb, the 5' RACE reads were re-called with MiXCR into one record per CDR3 protein. Seen here are around 50,000 distinct CDR3 sequences, 3.5% to 5% observed once, and the top ten hold under 6.5%. In regard to this clonotype: Its specificity is unknown.

The study, taken as a whole, reports: Matching against VDJdb likely underestimated virus-specific expansions, favoring anti-spike CD8.

V lost 3 bases and J lost 3, with 3 bases in between. The germline V gene has CDR1 SGHNT and CDR2 YENEEA. The CDR3 extends over 13 amino acids. V and J are TRBV11-3 and TRBJ1-6; D not certain. Sequenced: whole blood. This clonotype was obtained from an adult who was a healthcare worker with PCR-confirmed SARS-CoV-2 infection or an uninfected control (not recorded which). CDR3 sequence reads: CASSFNYNSPLHF. The CDR3 region has the DNA TGTGCCAGCAGCTTCAACTATAATTCACCCCTCCACTTT.